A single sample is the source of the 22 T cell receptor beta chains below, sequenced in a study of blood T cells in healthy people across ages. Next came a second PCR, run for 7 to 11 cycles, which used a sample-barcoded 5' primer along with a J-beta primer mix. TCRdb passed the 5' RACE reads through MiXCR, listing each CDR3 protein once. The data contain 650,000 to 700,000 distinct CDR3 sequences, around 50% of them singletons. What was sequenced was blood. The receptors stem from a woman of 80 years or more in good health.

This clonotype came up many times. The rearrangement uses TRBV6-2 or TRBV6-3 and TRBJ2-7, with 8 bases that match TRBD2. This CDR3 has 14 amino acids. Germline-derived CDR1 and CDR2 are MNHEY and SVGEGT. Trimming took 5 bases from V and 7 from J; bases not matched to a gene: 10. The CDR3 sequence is CASSLAGTSGEQYF. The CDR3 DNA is TGTGCCAGCAGTCTAGCGGGCACCTCCGGGGAGCAGTACTTC.

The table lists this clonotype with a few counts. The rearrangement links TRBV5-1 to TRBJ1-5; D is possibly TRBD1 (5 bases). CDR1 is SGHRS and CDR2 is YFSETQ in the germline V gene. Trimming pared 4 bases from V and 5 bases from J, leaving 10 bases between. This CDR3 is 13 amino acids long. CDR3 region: CASSPRGDQPQHF. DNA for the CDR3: TGCGCCAGCAGCCCACGGGGCGATCAGCCCCAGCATTTT.

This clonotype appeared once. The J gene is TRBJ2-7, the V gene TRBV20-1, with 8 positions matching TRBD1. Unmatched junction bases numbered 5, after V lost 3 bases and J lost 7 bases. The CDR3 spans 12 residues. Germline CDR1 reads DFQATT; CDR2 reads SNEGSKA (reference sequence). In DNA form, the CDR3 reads TGCAGTGCTAGGGCGACAGGGGTTGAGCAGTACTTC. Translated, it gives CSARATGVEQYF.

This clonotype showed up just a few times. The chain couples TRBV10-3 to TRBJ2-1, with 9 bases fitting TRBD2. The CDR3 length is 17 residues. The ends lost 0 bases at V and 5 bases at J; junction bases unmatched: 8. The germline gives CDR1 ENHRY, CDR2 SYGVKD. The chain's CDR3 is CAISESLASGDHNEQFF. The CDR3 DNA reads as TGTGCCATCAGTGAGTCCCTCGCTAGCGGGGACCACAATGAGCAGTTCTTC.

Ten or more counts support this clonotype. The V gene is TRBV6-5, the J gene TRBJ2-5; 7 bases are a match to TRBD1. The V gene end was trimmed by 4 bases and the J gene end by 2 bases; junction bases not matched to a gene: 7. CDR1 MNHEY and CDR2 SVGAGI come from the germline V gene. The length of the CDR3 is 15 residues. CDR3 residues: CASSFRDSLQETQYF. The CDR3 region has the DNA TGTGCCAGCAGTTTCCGGGACAGTTTACAAGAGACCCAGTACTTC.

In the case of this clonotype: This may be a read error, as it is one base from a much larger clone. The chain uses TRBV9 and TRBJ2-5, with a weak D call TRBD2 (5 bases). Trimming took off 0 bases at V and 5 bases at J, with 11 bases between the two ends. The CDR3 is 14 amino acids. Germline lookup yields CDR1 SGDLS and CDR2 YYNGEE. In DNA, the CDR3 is TGTGCCAGCAGCGTAGTTGGAGGATCCGAGACCCAGTACTTC. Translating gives CASSVVGGSETQYF.

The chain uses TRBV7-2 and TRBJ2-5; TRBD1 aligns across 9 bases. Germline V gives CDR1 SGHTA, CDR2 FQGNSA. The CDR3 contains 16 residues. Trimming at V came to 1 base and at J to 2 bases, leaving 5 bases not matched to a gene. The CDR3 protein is CASSLEVGTGQETQYF. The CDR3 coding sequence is TGTGCCAGCAGCTTAGAGGTGGGGACAGGGCAAGAGACCCAGTACTTC.

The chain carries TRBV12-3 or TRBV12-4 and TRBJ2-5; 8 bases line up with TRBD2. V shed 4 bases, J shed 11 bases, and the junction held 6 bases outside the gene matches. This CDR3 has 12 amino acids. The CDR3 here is CASSSGTRSQYF. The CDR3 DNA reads TGTGCCAGCAGTTCCGGGACTAGAAGTCAGTACTTC.

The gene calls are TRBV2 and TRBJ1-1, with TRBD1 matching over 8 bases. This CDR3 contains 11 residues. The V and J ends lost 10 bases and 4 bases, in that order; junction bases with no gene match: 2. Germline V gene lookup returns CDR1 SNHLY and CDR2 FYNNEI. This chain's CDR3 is CATDRGTEAFF. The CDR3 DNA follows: TGTGCCACCGACAGGGGCACTGAAGCTTTCTTT.

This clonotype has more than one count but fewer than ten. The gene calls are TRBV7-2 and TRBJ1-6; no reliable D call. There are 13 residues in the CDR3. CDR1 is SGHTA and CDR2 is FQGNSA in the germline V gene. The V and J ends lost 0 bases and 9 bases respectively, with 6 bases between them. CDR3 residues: CASSLATVSPLHF. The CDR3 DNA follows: TGTGCCAGCAGCTTAGCGACGGTTTCACCCCTCCACTTT. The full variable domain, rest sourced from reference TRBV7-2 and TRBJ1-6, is GAGVSQSPSNKVTEKGKDVELRCDPISGHTALYWYRQSLGQGLEFLIYFQGNSAPDKSGLPSDRFSAERTGGSVSTLTIQRTQQEDSAVYLCASSLATVSPLHFGNGTRLTVT.

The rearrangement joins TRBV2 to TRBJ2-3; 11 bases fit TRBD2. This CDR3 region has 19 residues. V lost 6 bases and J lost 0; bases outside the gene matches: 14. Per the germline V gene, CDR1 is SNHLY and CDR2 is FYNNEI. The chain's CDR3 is CASRAPGLAGETSTDTQYF. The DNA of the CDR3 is TGTGCCAGCAGGGCGCCAGGACTAGCGGGCGAGACTAGCACAGATACGCAGTATTTT.

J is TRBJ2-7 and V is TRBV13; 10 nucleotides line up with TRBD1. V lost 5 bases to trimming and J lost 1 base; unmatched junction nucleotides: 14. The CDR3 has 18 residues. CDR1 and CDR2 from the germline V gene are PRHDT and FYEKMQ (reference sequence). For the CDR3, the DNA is TGTGCCAGCAGCCACTCGGGACAGGGGTCATCTTCTTCCTACGAGCAGTACTTC. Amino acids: CASSHSGQGSSSSYEQYF.

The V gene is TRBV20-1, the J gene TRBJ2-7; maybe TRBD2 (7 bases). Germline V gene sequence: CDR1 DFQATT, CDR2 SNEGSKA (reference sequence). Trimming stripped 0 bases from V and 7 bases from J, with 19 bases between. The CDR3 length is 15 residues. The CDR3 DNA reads TGCAGTGCTAGAGATGGGGGGCGGGGGAACAATGAGCAGTACTTC. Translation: CSARDGGRGNNEQYF.

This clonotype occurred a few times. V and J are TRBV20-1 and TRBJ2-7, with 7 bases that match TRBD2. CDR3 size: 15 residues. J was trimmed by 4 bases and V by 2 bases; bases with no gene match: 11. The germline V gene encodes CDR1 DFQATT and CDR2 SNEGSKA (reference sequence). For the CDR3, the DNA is TGCAGTGCTAGACCCGTCGGTCGACTAGCTTACGAGCAGTACTTC. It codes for CSARPVGRLAYEQYF.

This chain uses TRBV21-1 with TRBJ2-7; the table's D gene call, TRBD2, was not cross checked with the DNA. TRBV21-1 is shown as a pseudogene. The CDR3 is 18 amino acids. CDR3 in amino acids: CASSLIRDSGALSYEQYF. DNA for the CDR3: TGTGCCAGCAGTCTTATCCGCGATAGCGGGGCCCTCTCCTACGAGCAGTACTTC.

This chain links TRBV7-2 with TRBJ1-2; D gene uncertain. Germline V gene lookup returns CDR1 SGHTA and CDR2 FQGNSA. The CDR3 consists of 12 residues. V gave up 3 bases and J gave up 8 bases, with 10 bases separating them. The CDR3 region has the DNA TGTGCCAGCAGCTTTTCGGGGAGCGGCTACACCTTC. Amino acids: CASSFSGSGYTF.

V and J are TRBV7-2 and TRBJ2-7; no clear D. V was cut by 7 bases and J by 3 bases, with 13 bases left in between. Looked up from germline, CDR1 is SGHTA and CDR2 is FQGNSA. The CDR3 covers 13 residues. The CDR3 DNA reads TGTGCCAGCAACGATGGAGAGCTCTACGAGCAGTACTTC. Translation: CASNDGELYEQYF.

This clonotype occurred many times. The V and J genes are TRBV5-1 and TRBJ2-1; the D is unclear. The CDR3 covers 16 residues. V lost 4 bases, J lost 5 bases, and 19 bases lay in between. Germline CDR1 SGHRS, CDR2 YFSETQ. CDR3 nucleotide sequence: TGCGCCAGCAGCACCTATCATAGTGGTAAGGACAATGAGCAGTTCTTC. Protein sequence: CASSTYHSGKDNEQFF.

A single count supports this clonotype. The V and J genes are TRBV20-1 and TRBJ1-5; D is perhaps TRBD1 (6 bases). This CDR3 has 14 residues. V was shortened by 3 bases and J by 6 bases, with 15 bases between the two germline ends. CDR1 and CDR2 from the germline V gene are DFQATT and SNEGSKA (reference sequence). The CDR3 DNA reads TGCAGTGCTAGGGAACAGGGAGGGGGTCAGCCCCAGCATTTT. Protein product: CSAREQGGGQPQHF.

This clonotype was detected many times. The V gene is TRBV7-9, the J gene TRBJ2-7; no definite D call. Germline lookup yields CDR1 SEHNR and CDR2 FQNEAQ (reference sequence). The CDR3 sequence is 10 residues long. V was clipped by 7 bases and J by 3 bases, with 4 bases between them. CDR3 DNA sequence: TGTGCCAGCACCCTCTACGAGCAGTACTTC. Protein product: CASTLYEQYF.

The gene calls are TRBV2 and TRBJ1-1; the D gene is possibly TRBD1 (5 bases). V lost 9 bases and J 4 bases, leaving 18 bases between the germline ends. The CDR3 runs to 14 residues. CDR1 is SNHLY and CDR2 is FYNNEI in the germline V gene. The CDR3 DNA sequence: TGTGCCAGTCGCGGGGCCGGGAGAGCCACTGAAGCTTTCTTT. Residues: CASRGAGRATEAFF.

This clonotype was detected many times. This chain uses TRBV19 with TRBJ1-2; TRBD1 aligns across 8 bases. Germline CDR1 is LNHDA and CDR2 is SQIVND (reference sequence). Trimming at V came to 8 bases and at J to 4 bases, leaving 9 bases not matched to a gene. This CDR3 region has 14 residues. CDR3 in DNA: TGTGCCAGTGACAGGGGACGTCTTGGCTATGGCTACACCTTC. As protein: CASDRGRLGYGYTF.